This is a list of T cell receptor beta chains from one sample in a study of cytomegalovirus exposure and HLA in healthy donors. The data were produced by immunoSEQ multiplex PCR, yet TCRdb's version contains in-frame clones alone and is incomplete. The sample lists approximately 97,000 clones; about 79% were seen once. Sequenced: PBMCs. These TCRs come from a male donor in good health and CMV-seropositive. The CDR3 runs from the conserved cysteine through the conserved F or W. The D gene is left open where the match is weak. The size entry is marked missing in some rows and otherwise reads once, few, many or a size class.

>TRBV6-1|TRBJ1-2|-|-
CASSEAGSYGYTF
TGTGCCAGCAGTGAAGCGGGGAGCTATGGCTACACCTTC
>TRBV9|TRBJ2-3|-|TRBD2
CASSVDTGRSTDTQYF
TGTGCCAGCAGCGTAGATACCGGGAGGAGCACAGATACGCAGTATTTT
>TRBV18|TRBJ1-2|-|TRBD1
CASSPETGYYGYTF
TGTGCCAGCTCACCAGAGACAGGGTATTATGGCTACACCTTC
>TRBV27|TRBJ1-3|-|TRBD1
CASSSTGVGNTIYF
TGTGCCAGCAGTTCAACAGGGGTGGGAAACACCATATATTTT
>TRBV7-6|TRBJ2-5|-|TRBD2
CASSLRTSGNQETQYF
TGTGCCAGCAGCCTCCGGACTAGCGGGAACCAAGAGACCCAGTACTTC
>TRBV10-2|TRBJ1-2|-|-
CASSVLEVRGYTF
TGCGCCAGCAGTGTCCTCGAGGTGCGCGGCTACACCTTC
>TRBV7-3|TRBJ2-2|-|TRBD2
CASSPRGGHTGELFF
TGTGCCAGCAGCCCGCGGGGGGGCCATACCGGGGAGCTGTTTTTT
>TRBV18|TRBJ2-1|-|-
CATPQGAQSNEQFF
TGTGCCACCCCTCAAGGAGCCCAGAGCAATGAGCAGTTCTTC
>TRBV9|TRBJ1-2|-|-
CASSVRGTNYGYTF
TGTGCCAGCAGCGTCCGGGGGACTAACTATGGCTACACCTTC
>TRBV9|TRBJ2-1|-|TRBD2
CASRSGSGAHNEQFF
TGTGCCAGCAGGTCGGGGAGCGGGGCCCACAATGAGCAGTTCTTC
>TRBV19|TRBJ1-5|-|-
CASSPRLGLQPQHF
TGTGCCAGTAGCCCCCGACTAGGGCTTCAGCCCCAGCATTTT
>TRBV4-1|TRBJ1-1|-|-
CASSQAQGTTNTEVFF
TGCGCCAGCAGCCAAGCCCAGGGGACGACGAACACTGAAGTTTTCTTT
>TRBV5-1|TRBJ2-2|-|TRBD1
CASSIQGLRNTGELFF
TGCGCCAGCAGTATACAGGGGTTGAGGAACACCGGGGAGCTGTTTTTT
>TRBV15|TRBJ1-2|-|-
CATSRDGQANGYTF
TGTGCCACCAGCAGAGATGGCCAGGCGAATGGCTACACCTTC
>TRBV28|TRBJ2-5|-|TRBD1
CASSLTGGRETQYF
TGTGCCAGCAGTCTTACAGGGGGCAGGGAGACCCAGTACTTC
>TRBV18|TRBJ2-1|-|TRBD2
CASSLTSGGSYNEQFF
TGTGCCAGCTCACTGACTAGCGGGGGCTCCTACAATGAGCAGTTCTTC
>TRBV4-2|TRBJ2-5|-|-
CASSQGPQETQYF
TGTGCCAGCAGCCAGGGCCCCCAAGAGACCCAGTACTTC
>TRBV13|TRBJ2-7|-|TRBD2
CASSLGRGGEQYF
TGTGCCAGCAGCTTAGGTCGGGGGGGGGAGCAGTACTTC
>TRBV11-2|TRBJ1-2|-|TRBD1
CASSQQGVYGYTF
TGTGCCAGCAGCCAACAGGGGGTCTATGGCTACACCTTC
>TRBV5-1|TRBJ2-2|-|-
CASSLGGRLTGELFF
TGCGCCAGCAGCTTGGGAGGGCGGCTCACCGGGGAGCTGTTTTTT
>TRBV30|TRBJ1-5|-|TRBD1
CAWSAPYWTGGSQPQHF
TGTGCCTGGAGTGCCCCCTATTGGACAGGGGGCAGTCAGCCCCAGCATTTT
>TRBV6-4|TRBJ2-3|few|TRBD1
CASGTGVVDTQYF
TGTGCCAGCGGGACAGGGGTTGTGGATACGCAGTATTTT
>TRBV5-1|TRBJ1-4|once|TRBD1
CASTVQGADNEKLFF
TGCGCCAGCACCGTACAGGGGGCGGATAATGAAAAACTGTTTTTT
>TRBV30|TRBJ2-6|-|-
CAWRSGANVLTF
TGTGCCTGGAGGAGTGGGGCCAACGTCCTGACTTTC
>TRBV6-1|TRBJ2-3|-|TRBD2
CASRLAGDPDTQYF
TGTGCCAGCAGACTAGCGGGGGACCCAGATACGCAGTATTTT
>TRBV5-1|TRBJ2-2|-|-
CASSPRAGSTGELFF
TGCGCCAGCAGCCCGCGGGCGGGTAGCACCGGGGAGCTGTTTTTT
>TRBV11-3|TRBJ2-7|-|TRBD1
CASSSAWDRGREQYF
TGTGCCAGCAGCTCGGCATGGGACAGGGGGCGGGAGCAGTACTTC
>TRBV25-1|TRBJ2-1|-|-
CASSRYRRGEVYNEQFF
TGTGCCAGCAGCCGATACCGCAGGGGGGAGGTTTACAATGAGCAGTTCTTC
>TRBV7-3|TRBJ1-1|-|-
CASAGANTEAFF
TGTGCCAGCGCAGGGGCTAACACTGAAGCTTTCTTT
>TRBV30|TRBJ1-4|-|-
CAWRPFQGPLFF
TGTGCCTGGAGACCGTTCCAGGGGCCTTTGTTTTTT
>TRBV19|TRBJ1-1|-|TRBD1
CASSTGGQGTGLNTEAFF
TGTGCCAGTAGTACCGGGGGACAGGGTACGGGATTGAACACTGAAGCTTTCTTT
>TRBV2|TRBJ1-2|-|-
CASSVKEYGYTF
TGTGCCAGCAGTGTGAAGGAGTATGGCTACACCTTC
>TRBV9|TRBJ2-2|few|-
CASSVGEGTGELFF
TGTGCCAGCAGCGTGGGAGAGGGAACCGGGGAGCTGTTTTTT
>TRBV4-2|TRBJ2-2|once|TRBD1
CASSLEGGDGTGELFF
TGTGCCAGCAGCTTGGAAGGGGGCGATGGCACCGGGGAGCTGTTTTTT
>TRBV5-4|TRBJ2-1|-|TRBD2
CASSLPSGGNEQFF
TGTGCCAGCAGCTTGCCTAGCGGGGGGAATGAGCAGTTCTTC
>TRBV28|TRBJ2-4|-|-
CASSRGWRENIQYF
TGTGCCAGCAGTCGAGGTTGGAGGGAAAACATTCAGTACTTC
>TRBV5-4|TRBJ1-2|-|TRBD1
CASSPSDRVYGYTF
TGTGCCAGCAGCCCTTCAGACAGGGTTTATGGCTACACCTTC
>TRBV6-5|TRBJ1-1|-|-
CASSRFKTLGGEAFF
TGTGCCAGCAGTCGCTTCAAGACTCTAGGAGGTGAAGCTTTCTTT
>TRBV5-6|TRBJ2-7|-|-
CASSFSEAGLNEQYF
TGTGCCAGCAGCTTTTCTGAGGCAGGGCTCAACGAGCAGTACTTC
>TRBV2|TRBJ1-5|-|-
CASSEGADSNQPQHF
TGTGCCAGCAGTGAAGGTGCGGATAGCAATCAGCCCCAGCATTTT
>TRBV30|TRBJ1-6|-|-
CAWSAPEKPPLHF
TGTGCCTGGAGTGCCCCTGAGAAGCCACCCCTCCACTTT